This T cell receptor beta chain was observed in a study of Ad26.COV2.S vaccination and SARS-CoV-2 variants. This CDR3 region has 13 residues. The germline CDR1 and CDR2 sequences are MNHEY and SVGEGT. With 4 bases removed from V and 10 bases from J, the gap between germline ends came to 16 bases. Treatment specified: 15 to 20 received Ad26.COV2.S at low or high dose, single or two shots; 5 received placebo; per-sample allocation not given. Day 63 following the first vaccine or placebo injection was when the samples were taken. As its vector, the vaccine had Ad26, which expressed Wuhan-strain SARS-CoV-2 spike. Some clones are missing from TCRdb's copy, which holds only in-frame ones; the method was immunoSEQ multiplex PCR. The sample shows about 280,000 clones, more than 75% of them seen only once. Only one count was recorded for this clone. Its target is not known. Study findings and constraints: There was reportedly substantial breadth in spike-specific CD8+ and CD4+ T cell responses after vaccination. Comparability of non-spike TCR breadth was observed across vaccine and placebo recipients.

The V call is TRBV6-2 or TRBV6-3, the J call TRBJ1-2, with a possible D match to TRBD1 (5 bases). The clonotype was recovered from a person between 18 and 65 years old who received the Ad26.COV2.S COVID-19 vaccine or a placebo. The source material was peripheral blood, sampled in a trial of Ad26.COV2.S vaccine versus placebo. The CDR3 reads CASSFSRGTSYTF. In nucleotides, the CDR3 is TGTGCCAGCAGTTTTAGCCGGGGGACCTCCTACACCTTC.